These 2 T cell receptor beta chains originate from one sample sequenced in a study of long-term antiretroviral therapy in people with HIV. Version v3.0 of the immunoSEQ assay ran at survey level. Produced via immunoSEQ multiplex PCR; TCRdb's table is partial and in-frame only. The table has tens of thousands of clones, about 92% seen once; the top ten hold about 7.2%. Sequencing was performed on unsorted PBMCs, taken 4.4 years after starting antiretroviral therapy. The receptors here all came from a woman between 50 and 59 years old with HIV.

The gene calls are TRBV21-1 and TRBJ2-1; the tabulated D call, TRBD2, remains unverified against the DNA. TRBV21-1 is noted as a pseudogene. This CDR3 contains 16 residues. In nucleotides, the CDR3 is TGTGCCAGCAGCAGACGACTAGCGAGCTCCTACAATGAGCAGTTCTTC. Amino acid sequence: CASSRRLASSYNEQFF.

The chain is built from TRBV27 and TRBJ2-5, with D uncertain. CDR1 and CDR2 (germline): MNHEY, SMNVEV (reference sequence). Trimming cost V 6 bases and J 5 bases, with 10 bases left between them. CDR3 size: 12 residues. The CDR3 spells CASSPGRETQYF. The CDR3 region has the DNA TGTGCCAGCAGCCCCGGACGGGAGACCCAGTACTTC.